These 7 T cell receptor beta chains were sequenced from one sample in a study of T-cell memory formation after mild COVID-19. TCRdb re-derived calls from the 5' RACE reads in MiXCR, one entry per CDR3 protein. The sample records roughly 180,000 distinct CDR3 sequences, approximately 17% being singletons. The sequenced material came from PBMCs or a T cell subset sorted from them (not recorded which). These receptors were obtained from a man aged 18-30 years who had mild COVID-19 (a few samples of this study predate the infection). Cell type and time point are not known.

This CDR3 is CASSLTSGGYEQYF. CDR3 DNA: TGTGCCAGCAGCTTAACTAGCGGGGGTTACGAGCAGTACTTC. The chain employs TRBV7-2 and TRBJ2-7, with TRBD2 matching over 11 bases. Germline lookup yields CDR1 SGHTA and CDR2 FQGNSA. The CDR3 spans 14 residues. V dropped 2 bases and J dropped 4; count of bases not matched to a gene: 1.

CDR3 in amino acids: CASSPVAGRDTEAFF. The CDR3 DNA is TGTGCCAGCAGCCCAGTTGCGGGGAGAGACACTGAAGCTTTCTTT. The chain couples TRBV7-2 to TRBJ1-1; no clear D gene. The ends were cut back, 5 bases at V and 3 bases at J, with 16 bases in the middle. Germline V gives CDR1 SGHTA, CDR2 FQGNSA. The CDR3 runs to 15 residues.

The chain uses TRBV19 and TRBJ1-1; D call uncertain. CDR1 is LNHDA, CDR2 SQIVND, per germline (reference sequence). The V and J ends lost 2 bases and 1 base respectively, with 11 bases between them. The CDR3 is 15 amino acids. The CDR3 DNA reads TGTGCCAGTAGTATACTAGAAGAGGGGAACACTGAAGCTTTCTTT. Amino acids: CASSILEEGNTEAFF.

This clonotype was seen once. The chain recombines TRBV5-1 with TRBJ2-2; a possible D gene is TRBD2 (6 bases). The CDR3 spans 16 residues. The V gene lost 0 bases and the J gene lost 3 bases, with 12 bases spanning the gap. Germline V gene data show CDR1 as SGHRS and CDR2 as YFSETQ. CDR3 sequence reads: CASSLAGGAYTGELFF. The CDR3 DNA reads as TGCGCCAGCAGCTTGGCCGGAGGGGCGTACACCGGGGAGCTGTTTTTT. Drawing the rest from reference TRBV5-1 and TRBJ2-2, the complete variable domain is KAGVTQTPRYLIKTRGQQVTLSCSPISGHRSVSWYQQTPGQGLQFLFEYFSETQRNKGNFPGRFSGRQFSNSRSEMNVSTLELGDSALYLCASSLAGGAYTGELFFGEGSRLTVL.

This clonotype has only a few counts. The chain uses TRBV12-3 or TRBV12-4 and TRBJ1-2; D possibly corresponds to TRBD1 (6 bases). The CDR3 consists of 15 residues. Trimming stripped 1 base from V and 5 bases from J, with 14 bases between. CDR3 residues: CASSLGGGQLYGYTF. The DNA of the CDR3 is TGTGCCAGCAGTTTAGGTGGAGGACAGTTATATGGCTACACCTTC.

This clonotype has a count of ten or more. V gene TRBV7-2 combines with J gene TRBJ2-5; 8 positions agree with TRBD2. Germline CDR1 is SGHTA and CDR2 is FQGNSA. The CDR3 runs 18 residues. Germline trimming cut 1 base from V and 4 bases from J; bases unmatched to any gene: 14. Written as DNA, the CDR3 is TGTGCCAGCAGCTTAGTTGTTTCAATCAGCGCGGGGGGAGAGACCCAGTACTTC. Translated: CASSLVVSISAGGETQYF.

The chain couples TRBV7-8 to TRBJ2-3; D perhaps matches TRBD2 (6 bases). In germline, CDR1 is SGHVS, CDR2 FQNEAQ. The CDR3 is made up of 14 amino acids. V shed 1 base and J shed 2 bases, with 7 bases lying between them. This CDR3 reads CASSLGLDTDTQYF. DNA for the CDR3: TGTGCCAGCAGCTTAGGACTAGACACAGATACGCAGTATTTT. Using reference TRBV7-8 and TRBJ2-3 for the parts outside the CDR3, the full variable domain is GAGVSQSPRYKVAKRGQDVALRCDPISGHVSLFWYQQALGQGPEFLTYFQNEAQLDKSGLPSDRFFAERPEGSVSTLKIQRTQQEDSAVYLCASSLGLDTDTQYFGPGTRLTVL.